The source of this T cell receptor beta chain is a study of regulatory T cells in long-lasting Graves disease. On the study more broadly: With positive TSH receptor antibodies and over 5 years of antithyroid drugs, Graves' disease was considered persistent. General study results and limits: Tissue studied was limited to peripheral blood, excluding thyroid tissue. Patients whose Graves' disease persisted exhibited lower TCR diversity than those newly diagnosed.

This clonotype was detected many times. The antigen is undetermined. Time point described: persistent/refractory GD, antithyroid drugs over 5 years with positive TRAb. PBMC RNA was the source of the TCR library. The authors drew 7.5 to 10 milliliters of peripheral blood into EDTA tubes. CDR3-region Arm-PCR and iRepertoire HTBI primers produced the TCR beta libraries. TCRdb itself ran the multiplex PCR reads through MiXCR, one entry per CDR3 protein. The data hold some 420,000 distinct CDR3 sequences, with 20% to 25% observed a single time. The TCR originated in a female donor with Graves disease. The input for sequencing was peripheral blood mononuclear cells (PBMCs), taken when the disease was refractory, from a patient treated with antithyroid drugs.

CDR3: CASRIRTARVTEAFF. The CDR3 DNA reads TGTGCCAGCAGAATAAGGACTGCGAGGGTAACTGAAGCTTTCTTT. V usage is TRBV28 and J usage is TRBJ1-1; no clear D gene. This CDR3 spans 15 amino acids. Germline assignment: CDR1 MDHEN and CDR2 SYDVKM. Trimming pared 6 bases from V and 5 bases from J, leaving 19 bases between.